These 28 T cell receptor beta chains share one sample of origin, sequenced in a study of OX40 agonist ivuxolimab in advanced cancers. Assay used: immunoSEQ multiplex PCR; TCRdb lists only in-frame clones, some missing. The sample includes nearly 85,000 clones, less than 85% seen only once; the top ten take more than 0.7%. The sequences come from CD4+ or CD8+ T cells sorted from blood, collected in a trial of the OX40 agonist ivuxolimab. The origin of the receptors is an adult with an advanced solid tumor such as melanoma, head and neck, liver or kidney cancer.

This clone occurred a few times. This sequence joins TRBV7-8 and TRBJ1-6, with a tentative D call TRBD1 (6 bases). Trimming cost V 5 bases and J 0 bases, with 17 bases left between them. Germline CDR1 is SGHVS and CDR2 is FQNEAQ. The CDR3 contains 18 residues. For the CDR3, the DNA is TGTGCCAGCAGCCCGCGGACAGCGAGAAGCTCCTATAATTCACCCCTCCACTTT. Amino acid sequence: CASSPRTARSSYNSPLHF.

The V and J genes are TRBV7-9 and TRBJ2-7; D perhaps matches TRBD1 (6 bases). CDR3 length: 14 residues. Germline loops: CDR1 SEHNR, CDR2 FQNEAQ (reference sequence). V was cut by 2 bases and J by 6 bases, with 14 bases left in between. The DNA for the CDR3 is TGTGCCAGCAGCTTAAGACAGGCCGTCTCCGAGCAGTACTTC. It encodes CASSLRQAVSEQYF.

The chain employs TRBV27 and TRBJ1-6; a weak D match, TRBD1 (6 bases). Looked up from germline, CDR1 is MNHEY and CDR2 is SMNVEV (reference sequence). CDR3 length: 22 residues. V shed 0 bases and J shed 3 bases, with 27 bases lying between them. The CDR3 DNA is TGTGCCAGCAGTTTATCCCGGGGGCATCCTTGGGCCCCGCATAACTATAATTCACCCCTCCACTTT. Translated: CASSLSRGHPWAPHNYNSPLHF.

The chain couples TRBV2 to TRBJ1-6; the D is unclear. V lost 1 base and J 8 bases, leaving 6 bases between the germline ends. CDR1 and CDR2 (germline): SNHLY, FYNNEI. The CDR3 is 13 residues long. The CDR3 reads CASSEVSDSPLHF. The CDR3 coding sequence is TGTGCCAGCAGTGAAGTGTCAGATTCACCCCTCCACTTT.

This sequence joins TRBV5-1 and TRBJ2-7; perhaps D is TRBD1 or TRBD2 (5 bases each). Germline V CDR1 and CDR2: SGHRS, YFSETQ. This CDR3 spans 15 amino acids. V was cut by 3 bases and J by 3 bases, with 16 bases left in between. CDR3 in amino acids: CASSWEPGTNYEQYF. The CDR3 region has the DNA TGCGCCAGCAGCTGGGAACCCGGGACGAACTACGAGCAGTACTTC.

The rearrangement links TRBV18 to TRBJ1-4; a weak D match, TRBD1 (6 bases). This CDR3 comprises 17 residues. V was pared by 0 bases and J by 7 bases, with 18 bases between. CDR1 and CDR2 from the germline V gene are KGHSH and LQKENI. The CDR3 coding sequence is TGTGCCAGCTCACCACCGGGCTCGGGGGGGCAGTTTGAAAAACTGTTTTTT. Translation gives CASSPPGSGGQFEKLFF.

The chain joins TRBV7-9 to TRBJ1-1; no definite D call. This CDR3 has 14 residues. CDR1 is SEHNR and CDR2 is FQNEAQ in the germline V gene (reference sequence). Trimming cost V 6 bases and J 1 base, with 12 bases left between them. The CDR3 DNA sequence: TGTGCCAGCAGTTTAACAGAAACGAACACTGAAGCTTTCTTT. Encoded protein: CASSLTETNTEAFF.

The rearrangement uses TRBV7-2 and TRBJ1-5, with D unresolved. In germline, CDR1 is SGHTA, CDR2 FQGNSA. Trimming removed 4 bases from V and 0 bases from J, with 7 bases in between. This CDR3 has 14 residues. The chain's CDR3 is CASSSDNSNQPQHF. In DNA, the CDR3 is TGTGCCAGCAGCTCCGACAATAGCAATCAGCCCCAGCATTTT.

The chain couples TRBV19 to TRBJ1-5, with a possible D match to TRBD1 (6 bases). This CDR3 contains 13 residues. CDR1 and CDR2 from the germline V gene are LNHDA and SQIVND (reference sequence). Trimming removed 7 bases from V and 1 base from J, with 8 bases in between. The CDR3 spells CASKGGSNQPQHF. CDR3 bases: TGTGCCAGTAAGGGGGGGAGCAATCAGCCCCAGCATTTT.

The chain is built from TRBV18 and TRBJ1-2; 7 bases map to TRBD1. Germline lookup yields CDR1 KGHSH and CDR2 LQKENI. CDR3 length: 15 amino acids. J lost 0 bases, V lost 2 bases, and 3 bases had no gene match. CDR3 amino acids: CASSPDRAANYGYTF. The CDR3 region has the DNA TGTGCCAGCTCACCAGACAGGGCGGCTAACTATGGCTACACCTTC.

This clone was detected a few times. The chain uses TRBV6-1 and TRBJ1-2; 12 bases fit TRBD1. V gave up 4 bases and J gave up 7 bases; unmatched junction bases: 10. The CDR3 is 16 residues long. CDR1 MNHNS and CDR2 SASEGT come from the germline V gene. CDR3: CASSVLPGQGAAGYTF. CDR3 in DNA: TGTGCCAGCAGTGTACTACCGGGACAGGGGGCCGCTGGCTACACCTTC.

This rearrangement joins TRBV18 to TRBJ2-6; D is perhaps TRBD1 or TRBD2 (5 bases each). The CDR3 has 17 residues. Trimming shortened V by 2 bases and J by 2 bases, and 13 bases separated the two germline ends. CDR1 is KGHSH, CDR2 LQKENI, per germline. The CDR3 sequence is CASSPMGTGTGANVLTF. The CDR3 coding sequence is TGTGCCAGCTCACCAATGGGGACGGGGACTGGGGCCAACGTCCTGACTTTC.

CDR3 nucleotides: TGCGCCAGCAGCTTGGTAGGGGGTGAAGAAAAACTGTTTTTT. Amino acid sequence: CASSLVGGEEKLFF. The chain carries TRBV5-1 and TRBJ1-4; tentatively, D is TRBD1 (6 bases). This CDR3 comprises 14 residues. Germline-derived CDR1 and CDR2 are SGHRS and YFSETQ. V was pared by 0 bases and J by 8 bases, with 11 bases between. Variable domain in full (rest from reference TRBV5-1 and TRBJ1-4): KAGVTQTPRYLIKTRGQQVTLSCSPISGHRSVSWYQQTPGQGLQFLFEYFSETQRNKGNFPGRFSGRQFSNSRSEMNVSTLELGDSALYLCASSLVGGEEKLFFGSGTQLSVL.

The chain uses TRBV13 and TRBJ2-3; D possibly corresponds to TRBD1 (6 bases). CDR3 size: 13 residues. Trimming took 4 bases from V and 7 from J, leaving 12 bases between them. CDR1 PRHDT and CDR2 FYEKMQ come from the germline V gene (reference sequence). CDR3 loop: CASSWTELNTQYF. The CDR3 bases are TGTGCCAGCAGCTGGACAGAACTAAATACGCAGTATTTT.

The DNA for the CDR3 is TGTGCCAGTAGTATTCGGAATCAGCCCCAGCATTTT. Translated: CASSIRNQPQHF. The chain has TRBV19 and TRBJ1-5; D is undetermined. CDR1 and CDR2 (germline): LNHDA, SQIVND (reference sequence). The length of the CDR3 is 12 residues. Trimming pared 3 bases from V and 4 bases from J, leaving 4 bases between. Complete variable domain (other parts from reference TRBV19 and TRBJ1-5): DGGITQSPKYLFRKEGQNVTLSCEQNLNHDAMYWYRQDPGQGLRLIYYSQIVNDFQKGDIAEGYSVSREKKESFPLTVTSAQKNPTAFYLCASSIRNQPQHFGDGTRLSIL.

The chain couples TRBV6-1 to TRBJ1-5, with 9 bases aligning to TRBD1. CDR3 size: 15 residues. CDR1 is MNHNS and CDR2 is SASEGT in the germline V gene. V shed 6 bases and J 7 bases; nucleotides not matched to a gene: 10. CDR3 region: CASRESGQGYQPQHF. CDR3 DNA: TGTGCCAGCAGGGAAAGCGGACAGGGGTACCAGCCCCAGCATTTT.

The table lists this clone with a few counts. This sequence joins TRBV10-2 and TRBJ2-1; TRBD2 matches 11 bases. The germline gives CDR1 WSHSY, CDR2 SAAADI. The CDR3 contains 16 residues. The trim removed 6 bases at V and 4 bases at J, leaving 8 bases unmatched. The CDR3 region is CASSASSGGGYNEQFF. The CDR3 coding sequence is TGCGCCAGCAGCGCTAGTAGCGGGGGGGGGTACAATGAGCAGTTCTTC.

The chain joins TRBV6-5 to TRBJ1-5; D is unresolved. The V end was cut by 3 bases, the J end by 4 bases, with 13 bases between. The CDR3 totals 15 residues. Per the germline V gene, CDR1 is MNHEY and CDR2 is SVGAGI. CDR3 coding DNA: TGTGCCAGCAGTTATAGCTTAGGTCTGAATCAGCCCCAGCATTTT. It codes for CASSYSLGLNQPQHF.

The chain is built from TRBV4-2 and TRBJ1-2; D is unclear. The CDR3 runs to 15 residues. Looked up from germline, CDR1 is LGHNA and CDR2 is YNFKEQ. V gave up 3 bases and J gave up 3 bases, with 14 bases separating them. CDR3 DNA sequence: TGTGCCAGCAGCCAGCCTCAGTCAGGAGACTATGGCTACACCTTC. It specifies CASSQPQSGDYGYTF.

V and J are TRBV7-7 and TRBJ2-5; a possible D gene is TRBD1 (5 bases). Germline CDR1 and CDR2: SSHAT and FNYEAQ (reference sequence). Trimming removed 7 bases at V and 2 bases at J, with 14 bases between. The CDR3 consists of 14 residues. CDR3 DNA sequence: TGTGCCAGCACGGCCAGGGCTAATCAAGAGACCCAGTACTTC. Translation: CASTARANQETQYF.

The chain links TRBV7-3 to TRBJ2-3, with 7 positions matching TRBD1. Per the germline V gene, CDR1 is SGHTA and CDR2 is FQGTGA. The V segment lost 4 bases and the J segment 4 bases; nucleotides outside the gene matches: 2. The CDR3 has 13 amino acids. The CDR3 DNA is TGTGCCAGCAGCTCTACAGGGGCAGATACGCAGTATTTT. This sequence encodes CASSSTGADTQYF.

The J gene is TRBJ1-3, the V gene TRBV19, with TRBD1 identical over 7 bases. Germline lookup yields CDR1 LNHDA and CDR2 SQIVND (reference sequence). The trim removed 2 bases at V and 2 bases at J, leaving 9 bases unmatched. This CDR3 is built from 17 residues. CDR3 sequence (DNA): TGTGCCAGTAGTATATCCAACCCCGGGACAGCTGGAAACACCATATATTTT. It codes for CASSISNPGTAGNTIYF.

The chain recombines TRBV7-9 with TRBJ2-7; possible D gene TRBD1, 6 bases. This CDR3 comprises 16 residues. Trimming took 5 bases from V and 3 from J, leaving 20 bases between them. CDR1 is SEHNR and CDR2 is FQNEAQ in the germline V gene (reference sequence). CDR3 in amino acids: CASSPFGQGSGYEQYF. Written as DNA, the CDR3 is TGTGCCAGCAGCCCATTTGGGCAGGGGTCGGGCTACGAGCAGTACTTC. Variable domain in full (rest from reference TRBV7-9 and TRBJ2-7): DTGVSQNPRHKITKRGQNVTFRCDPISEHNRLYWYRQTLGQGPEFLTYFQNEAQLEKSRLLSDRFSAERPKGSFSTLEIQRTEQGDSAMYLCASSPFGQGSGYEQYFGPGTRLTVT.

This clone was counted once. In DNA form, the CDR3 reads TGTGCCAGCTCACCCCGGGGAGGCAATTCACCCCTCCACTTT. This gives the protein CASSPRGGNSPLHF. V usage is TRBV18 and J usage is TRBJ1-6; unclear D gene. Germline V gives CDR1 KGHSH, CDR2 LQKENI. The CDR3 runs to 14 residues. Trimming stripped 3 bases from V and 7 bases from J, with 10 bases between.

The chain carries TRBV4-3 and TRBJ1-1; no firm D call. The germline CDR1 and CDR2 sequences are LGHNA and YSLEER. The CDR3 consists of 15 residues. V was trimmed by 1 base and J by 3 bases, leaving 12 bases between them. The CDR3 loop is CASSQGSPRDTEAFF. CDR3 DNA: TGCGCCAGCAGCCAAGGCAGTCCGAGGGACACTGAAGCTTTCTTT.

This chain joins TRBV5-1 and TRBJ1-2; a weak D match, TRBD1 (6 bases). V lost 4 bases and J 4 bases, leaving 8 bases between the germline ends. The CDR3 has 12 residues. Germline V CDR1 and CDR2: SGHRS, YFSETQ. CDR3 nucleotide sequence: TGCGCCAGCAGCGTGGACAGCTATGGCTACACCTTC. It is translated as CASSVDSYGYTF.

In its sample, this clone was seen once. The CDR3 reads CASSYTGSGNTIYF. CDR3 coding DNA: TGTGCCAGCAGTTACACAGGGTCTGGAAACACCATATATTTT. The chain couples TRBV6-6 to TRBJ1-3; TRBD1 might be the D (6 bases). CDR3 size: 14 residues. Germline CDR1 and CDR2: MNHNY and SVGAGI (reference sequence). Between the trimmed V and J ends, which lost 2 bases and 1 base, there was a span of 6 bases.

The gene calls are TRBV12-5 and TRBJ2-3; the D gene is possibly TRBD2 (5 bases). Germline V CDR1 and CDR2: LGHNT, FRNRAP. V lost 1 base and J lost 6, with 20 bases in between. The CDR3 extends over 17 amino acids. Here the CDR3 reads CASGLGEIIGLMDTQYF. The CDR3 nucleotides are TGTGCTAGTGGTTTGGGGGAGATTATCGGGCTAATGGATACGCAGTATTTT.